The 19 T cell receptor beta chains below all came from one sample that was sequenced in a study of T cell changes during pregnancy in multiple sclerosis. Measured with immunoSEQ multiplex PCR; TCRdb has only the in-frame clones, and not every one. The table shows approximately 90,000 clones, with roughly 92% occurring only once. Sequenced material: peripheral blood, taken in the first trimester of pregnancy. Receptor source: a female donor with multiple sclerosis, enrolled in a pregnancy study.

V usage is TRBV9 and J usage is TRBJ2-3, with D unresolved. Trimming cost V 3 bases and J 3 bases, with 14 bases left between them. The CDR3 is made up of 15 amino acids. Per the germline V gene, CDR1 is SGDLS and CDR2 is YYNGEE. CDR3 DNA: TGTGCCAGCAGCGGTAGTTTGGTAATAACAGATACGCAGTATTTT. Its translation is CASSGSLVITDTQYF.

This clone was recorded once. The chain recombines TRBV7-2 with TRBJ2-3, with 7 bases lining up with TRBD1. The CDR3 length is 15 residues. CDR1 and CDR2 from the germline V gene are SGHTA and FQGNSA. Unmatched junction bases numbered 6, after V lost 3 bases and J lost 3 bases. Here the CDR3 reads CASSLDRWGTDTQYF. CDR3 DNA sequence: TGTGCCAGCAGCTTGGACAGGTGGGGGACAGATACGCAGTATTTT.

This rearrangement joins TRBV9 to TRBJ2-5, with a weak D call TRBD2 (6 bases). V was clipped by 4 bases and J by 2 bases, with 18 bases between them. CDR1 and CDR2 from the germline V gene are SGDLS and YYNGEE. This CDR3 spans 16 amino acids. The DNA for the CDR3 is TGTGCCAGCAGCTCCTCCCGGGACTCCCCTCAAGAGACCCAGTACTTC. Translating gives CASSSSRDSPQETQYF.

This clone was counted once. CDR3 region: CASSMGASTGELFF. The CDR3 region has the DNA TGCGCCAGCAGCATGGGGGCGAGCACCGGGGAGCTGTTTTTT. The V and J genes are TRBV5-1 and TRBJ2-2, with a possible D match to TRBD1 (6 bases). This CDR3 is built from 14 residues. Trimming removed 4 bases at V and 4 bases at J, with 11 bases between. Germline V lookup: CDR1 SGHRS, CDR2 YFSETQ. Drawing the rest from reference TRBV5-1 and TRBJ2-2, the complete variable domain is KAGVTQTPRYLIKTRGQQVTLSCSPISGHRSVSWYQQTPGQGLQFLFEYFSETQRNKGNFPGRFSGRQFSNSRSEMNVSTLELGDSALYLCASSMGASTGELFFGEGSRLTVL.

The gene calls are TRBV27 and TRBJ2-1; D possibly corresponds to TRBD2 (5 bases). The CDR3 is 13 amino acids. Trimming removed 6 bases at V and 7 bases at J, with 13 bases between. Germline values: CDR1 MNHEY, CDR2 SMNVEV (reference sequence). CDR3 in DNA: TGTGCCAGCAGCCCGGGGATTGTGAATGAGCAGTTCTTC. Translating gives CASSPGIVNEQFF.

The CDR3 sequence is CASSLLGRATVEKLFF. The CDR3 DNA is TGTGCCAGCAGTTTATTGGGGAGGGCAACGGTTGAAAAACTGTTTTTT. V usage is TRBV28 and J usage is TRBJ1-4, with D uncertain. The ends were cut back, 1 base at V and 7 bases at J, with 16 bases in the middle. The CDR3 is made up of 16 amino acids. Germline CDR1 reads MDHEN; CDR2 reads SYDVKM.

This sequence joins TRBV9 and TRBJ1-3, with a weak D call TRBD1 (6 bases). This CDR3 is 17 amino acids long. The V gene's germline CDR1 is SGDLS and CDR2 YYNGEE. Trimming left V 0 bases short and J 0 bases short, with 13 bases between. The CDR3 bases are TGTGCCAGCAGCGTAGGATCCCAGGGGTCCTCTGGAAACACCATATATTTT. Protein product: CASSVGSQGSSGNTIYF.

This clone came up once. The chain uses TRBV28 and TRBJ2-2; 7 nucleotides line up with TRBD1. Trimming removed 7 bases from V and 4 bases from J; junction bases left unmatched: 6. The germline V gene encodes CDR1 MDHEN and CDR2 SYDVKM. This CDR3 contains 14 residues. The CDR3 DNA reads TGTGCCAGCAATGACAGGGTGCGCACCGGGGAGCTGTTTTTT. Translated: CASNDRVRTGELFF.

The CDR3 region has the DNA TGTGCCAGCAGCTTAGCGGGGAGTTTAATCTACGAGCAGTACTTC. Translation: CASSLAGSLIYEQYF. This chain connects TRBV11-3 to TRBJ2-7; possibly TRBD2 for D (5 bases). Germline CDR1 is SGHNT and CDR2 is YENEEA. V lost 1 base, J lost 3 bases, and 13 bases lay in between. CDR3 length: 15 residues.

The chain recombines TRBV5-1 with TRBJ2-3; a weak D match, TRBD2 (6 bases). Trimming removed 2 bases at V and 0 bases at J, with 10 bases between. The germline V gene has CDR1 SGHRS and CDR2 YFSETQ. The CDR3 spans 15 residues. For the CDR3, the DNA is TGCGCCAGCAGCTTAACTGGGGGGAGCACAGATACGCAGTATTTT. It codes for CASSLTGGSTDTQYF.

The chain couples TRBV18 to TRBJ2-7, with TRBD2 as a possible D gene (5 bases). Trimming took 6 bases from V and 0 from J, leaving 9 bases between them. CDR1 is KGHSH and CDR2 is LQKENI in the germline V gene. The CDR3 consists of 13 residues. The CDR3 DNA follows: TGTGCCAGCTCTAGCGTGAGCTCCTACGAGCAGTACTTC. Its translation: CASSSVSSYEQYF. The variable domain in full, completed from reference TRBV18 and TRBJ2-7, reads NAGVMQNPRHLVRRRGQEARLRCSPMKGHSHVYWYRQLPEEGLKFMVYLQKENIIDESGMPKERFSAEFPKEGPSILRIQQVVRGDSAAYFCASSSVSSYEQYFGPGTRLTVT.

The rearrangement uses TRBV9 and TRBJ2-2, with D possibly being TRBD2 (6 bases). The CDR3 sequence is 14 residues long. Germline-derived CDR1 and CDR2 are SGDLS and YYNGEE. The V end lost 2 bases, the J end lost 6 bases, and 11 bases lay between the germline ends. CDR3 protein: CASSVASEAGELFF. CDR3 DNA sequence: TGTGCCAGCAGCGTGGCTAGCGAGGCCGGGGAGCTGTTTTTT.

CDR3 protein: CASSLALNEQFF. DNA of the CDR3: TGTGCCAGCAGCTTAGCTCTCAATGAGCAGTTCTTC. The chain joins TRBV5-8 to TRBJ2-1; D unclear. Per the germline V gene, CDR1 is SGHTS and CDR2 is YDEGEE. CDR3 size: 12 residues. V lost 2 bases, J lost 6 bases, and 6 bases lay in between.

This sequence joins TRBV7-8 and TRBJ2-7, with 10 positions matching TRBD2. With 5 bases clipped from V and 0 bases from J, the junction kept 7 bases outside the gene matches. Per the germline V gene, CDR1 is SGHVS and CDR2 is FQNEAQ. The CDR3 has 16 amino acids. For the CDR3, the DNA is TGTGCCAGCAGCGAAAGACTAGCGGGCCGCTCCTACGAGCAGTACTTC. Its translation: CASSERLAGRSYEQYF.

CDR3 nucleotide sequence: TGTGCCAGCAGCCCCGGGACAGGGGAATACGAGCAGTACTTC. Translated, it gives CASSPGTGEYEQYF. The chain has TRBV7-3 and TRBJ2-7; 10 bases agree with TRBD1. The CDR3 runs 14 residues. CDR1 and CDR2 from the germline V gene are SGHTA and FQGTGA. V dropped 5 bases and J dropped 4; count of bases not matched to a gene: 5.

The chain combines TRBV11-2 with TRBJ2-1, with D hard to call. The CDR3 extends over 12 amino acids. V lost 6 bases and J lost 3, with 6 bases in between. Germline assignment: CDR1 SGHAT and CDR2 FQNNGV. Here the CDR3 reads CASSSLYNEQFF. The CDR3 DNA follows: TGTGCCAGCAGTTCACTCTACAATGAGCAGTTCTTC.

This chain uses TRBV19 with TRBJ2-1; 7 bases fit TRBD2. The V segment lost 6 bases and the J segment 7 bases; nucleotides outside the gene matches: 12. The germline V gene encodes CDR1 LNHDA and CDR2 SQIVND (reference sequence). The CDR3 extends over 15 amino acids. The chain's CDR3 is CASRAVGAGENEQFF. The CDR3 bases are TGTGCCAGTAGGGCAGTCGGGGCGGGAGAGAATGAGCAGTTCTTC.

About this clone itself: One end of the junction fails to match germline, which may point to a read error. Here the CDR3 DNA reads TGTGCCAGCAGTTCTATCGGAAAAGCGGGTTCGACCCACTTC. Translation gives CASSSIGKAGSTHF. This sequence joins TRBV27 and TRBJ2-7, with TRBD2 as a possible D gene (6 bases). This CDR3 region has 14 residues. Per the germline V gene, CDR1 is MNHEY and CDR2 is SMNVEV (reference sequence).

The chain carries TRBV28 and TRBJ1-4, with D tentatively TRBD1 (6 bases). Deletions cut 4 bases from V and 8 bases from J, with 11 bases between. Germline loops: CDR1 MDHEN, CDR2 SYDVKM. The CDR3 has 13 residues. The DNA for the CDR3 is TGTGCCAGCAGTTGGGGGCTCGGGGAAAAACTGTTTTTT. This gives the protein CASSWGLGEKLFF.